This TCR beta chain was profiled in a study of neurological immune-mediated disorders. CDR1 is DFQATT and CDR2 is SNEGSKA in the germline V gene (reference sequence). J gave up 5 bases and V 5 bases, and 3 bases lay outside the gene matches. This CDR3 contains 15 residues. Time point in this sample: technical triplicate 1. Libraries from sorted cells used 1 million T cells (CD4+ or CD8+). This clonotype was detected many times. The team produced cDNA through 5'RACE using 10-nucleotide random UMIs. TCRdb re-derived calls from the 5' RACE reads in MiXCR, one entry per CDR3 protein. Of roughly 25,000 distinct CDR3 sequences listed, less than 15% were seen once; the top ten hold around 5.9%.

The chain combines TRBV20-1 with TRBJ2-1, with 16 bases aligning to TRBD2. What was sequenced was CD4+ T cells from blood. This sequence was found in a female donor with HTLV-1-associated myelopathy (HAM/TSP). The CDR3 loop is CSAGTSGRADNEQFF. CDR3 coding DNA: TGCAGTGCTGGGACTAGCGGGAGGGCCGACAATGAGCAGTTCTTC.